Here is one TCR beta chain with its context. Via MiXCR, TCRdb re-called the 5' RACE reads, giving one row per CDR3 protein. The sample lists hundreds of thousands of distinct CDR3 sequences; roughly a fifth were seen once. This specimen belongs to a study of T cells after yellow fever vaccination. The CDR3 runs 14 residues. Germline CDR1 SGHAT, CDR2 FQDESV (reference sequence). V shed 1 base and J shed 5 bases, with 12 bases lying between them. J is TRBJ2-7 and V is TRBV11-1; D tentatively fits TRBD1 or TRBD2 (5 bases each). The sequenced sample was PBMCs, obtained 15 days after the yellow fever booster vaccination. This receptor was identified in a man aged 30 to 45 who received the YFV17D yellow fever vaccine. CDR3 DNA sequence: TGTGCCAGCAGCTTAGGTGTTCGGGACCACGAGCAGTACTTC. Its translation: CASSLGVRDHEQYF.